These T cell receptor beta chains were read from a single sample in a study of blood T cell repertoires in COVID-19. Repertoires were generated with immunoSEQ multiplex PCR, while TCRdb's copy carries only in-frame clones and drops some. The sample holds around 150,000 clones; roughly 84% are singletons and the top ten take more than 0.85%. The sample taken for sequencing was peripheral blood. The receptors derive from a middle-aged man with acute or convalescent COVID-19. The CDR3 runs from the conserved cysteine through the conserved F or W. D genes are given only for firm matches. Size is stated for part of the rows, as once, few or many counts, or as a class when the clone is expanded.

D	size	J	V	DNA	CDR3
TRBD1	.	TRBJ2-3	TRBV10-3	TGTGCCGGCAAGACGGGACAGGGTACAGATACGCAGTATTTT	CAGKTGQGTDTQYF
TRBD1	.	TRBJ2-7	TRBV11-2	TGTGCCAGCAGCGCTGACAGGGTAATGTACGAGCAGTACTTC	CASSADRVMYEQYF
.	once	TRBJ2-3	TRBV5-4	TGTGCCAGCAGCTTGGTAGGGAGACTAGAGTTGGATACGCAGTATTTT	CASSLVGRLELDTQYF
.	few	TRBJ1-5	TRBV5-1	TGCGCCAGCAGCTTATCCGGAGATAGCAATCAGCCCCAGCATTTT	CASSLSGDSNQPQHF
TRBD1	few	TRBJ2-7	TRBV7-8	TGTGCCAGCAGCTTTTCGGGACAGGGGAGCTCCTACGAGCAGTACTTC	CASSFSGQGSSYEQYF
TRBD1	.	TRBJ2-7	TRBV19	TGTGCCAGTAGTCCGGGACAGGGTAACGAGCAGTACTTC	CASSPGQGNEQYF
.	.	TRBJ1-4	TRBV4-2	TGTGCCAGCAGCCACCCCACCGACAGTGCAACTAATGAAAAACTGTTTTTT	CASSHPTDSATNEKLFF
.	.	TRBJ1-6	TRBV28	TGTGCCAGCAGTTTACCTCTCCAGCGTAATTCACCCCTCCACTTT	CASSLPLQRNSPLHF
.	.	TRBJ2-7	TRBV4-1	TGCGCCAGCAGCCATAACTACGAGCAGTACTTC	CASSHNYEQYF
.	.	TRBJ1-3	TRBV5-1	TGCGCCAGCAGCTTGGGGGCTCGAAACACCATATATTTT	CASSLGARNTIYF
.	.	TRBJ2-6	TRBV5-6	TGTGCCAGCAGCTTGTCAGGCTCTGGGGCCAACGTCCTGACTTTC	CASSLSGSGANVLTF
TRBD2	.	TRBJ2-7	TRBV30	TGTGCCTGGAGAGGGAGACTAGCGGGGCGTTACTCCTACGAGCAGTACTTC	CAWRGRLAGRYSYEQYF
.	.	TRBJ1-2	TRBV3-1/TRBV3-2	TGTGCCAGCAGCCAAGCGGGTTCCCGTGTAACCTTC	CASSQAGSRVTF
.	.	TRBJ2-2	TRBV5-1	TGCGCCAGCAGATGGGACTCTAAATCGAACACCGGGGAGCTGTTTTTT	CASRWDSKSNTGELFF
.	.	TRBJ1-1	TRBV19	TGTGCCAGTAGTCCTTCCGGGGGGGGTGAGACTGAAGCTTTCTTT	CASSPSGGGETEAFF
TRBD2	.	TRBJ2-7	TRBV24-1	TGTGCCACCGGGGGGGAACAGAGGTCGTCCTACGAGCAGTACTTC	CATGGEQRSSYEQYF
.	.	TRBJ1-1	TRBV29-1	TGCAGCGTTGGGGCCACTGAAGCTTTCTTT	CSVGATEAFF
.	few	TRBJ1-1	TRBV28	TGTGCCAGCAGTTTACAGGGTGCAGTCAGGGGCACTGAAGCTTTCTTT	CASSLQGAVRGTEAFF
.	.	TRBJ1-1	TRBV19	TGTGCCAGTAGTAGAGGGGCGCGGGGGAGCACTGAAGCTTTCTTT	CASSRGARGSTEAFF
.	.	TRBJ2-7	TRBV6-5	TGTGCCAGCAGTTACTCGAAGGACATTTCCTACGAGCAGTACTTC	CASSYSKDISYEQYF
.	.	TRBJ1-4	TRBV11-2	TGTGCCAGCAGTTTAGGACGTCAACGGGGTGAAAAACTGTTTTTT	CASSLGRQRGEKLFF
TRBD1	few	TRBJ1-1	TRBV5-5	TGTGCCAGCAGCTTGGTCCTGGGACAGGTCGGAGCTTTCTTT	CASSLVLGQVGAFF
TRBD2	.	TRBJ2-1	TRBV13	TGTGCCAGCAGCCCTCGGACTAGCTGGAACAATGAGCAGTTCTTC	CASSPRTSWNNEQFF
TRBD2	.	TRBJ2-5	TRBV3-1/TRBV3-2	TGTGCCAGCACCCCTTTCCTAGCGGGGGGTGGAGAGACCCAGTACTTC	CASTPFLAGGGETQYF
TRBD2	.	TRBJ2-2	TRBV15	TGTGCCACCAGCAGAGGTAGCGGGGGGGCCACCGGGGAGCTGTTTTTT	CATSRGSGGATGELFF
.	.	TRBJ2-5	TRBV25-1	TGTGCCAGCAGCGTCGGTCAAGAGACCCAGTACTTC	CASSVGQETQYF
.	.	TRBJ1-2	TRBV11-2	TGTGCCAGCAGCGCTCATTTGGACACCACTAACTATGGCTACACCTTC	CASSAHLDTTNYGYTF
.	.	TRBJ2-2	TRBV6-5	TGTGCCAGCAGACTCCTCGGCGGGGAGCTGTTTTTT	CASRLLGGELFF
TRBD1	.	TRBJ1-2	TRBV30	TGTGCCTGGAGTGTACCAAACAGGGGATCGGGCGGCTACACCTTC	CAWSVPNRGSGGYTF
.	.	TRBJ1-1	TRBV30	TGTGCCTGGAGTGTCCCGAGGAGGACCCCCACTGAAGCTTTCTTT	CAWSVPRRTPTEAFF
.	.	TRBJ1-1	TRBV6-2/TRBV6-3	TGTGCCAGCAGTTGGGGACATGGGAACACTGAAGCTTTCTTT	CASSWGHGNTEAFF
.	.	TRBJ1-5	TRBV3-1/TRBV3-2	TGTGCCAGCAGCCCGACAGTGGGTCTTCAGCCCCAGCATTTT	CASSPTVGLQPQHF
.	.	TRBJ1-1	TRBV6-2/TRBV6-3	TGTGCCAGCAGTGCAGGAGGGCTGAACACTGAAGCTTTCTTT	CASSAGGLNTEAFF
TRBD1	.	TRBJ1-3	TRBV11-2	TGTGCCAGCAGCTTAGCCGGGACAGATAACGGGGACACCATATATTTT	CASSLAGTDNGDTIYF
TRBD2	.	TRBJ2-3	TRBV10-3	TGTGCCATCAGGACGACTAGCGAGGCAGATACGCAGTATTTT	CAIRTTSEADTQYF
.	once	TRBJ1-1	TRBV7-2	TGTGCCAGCAGCTCGCTGCGCGGAGGGCTGAACGCTGAAGCTTTCTTT	CASSSLRGGLNAEAFF
.	.	TRBJ1-5	TRBV7-9	TGTGCCAGCAGCCGGGGGGATAGCAATCAGCCCCAGCATTTT	CASSRGDSNQPQHF
.	.	TRBJ2-3	TRBV5-1	TGCGCCAGCACCGGTCGGCGTTGGGGGGCAGATACGCAGTATTTT	CASTGRRWGADTQYF
.	.	TRBJ1-2	TRBV5-4	TGTGCCAGCAGCTTGCATAACTATGGCTACACCTTC	CASSLHNYGYTF
.	.	TRBJ1-5	TRBV25-1	TGTGCCAGCAGTGATACAGGGCAGCCCCAGCATTTT	CASSDTGQPQHF
TRBD1	.	TRBJ2-7	TRBV19	TGTGCCAGTAGTGGGTTGGGACAGGGGGTCTACGAGCAGTACTTC	CASSGLGQGVYEQYF
TRBD2	.	TRBJ2-1	TRBV27	TGTGCCAGCAGTTTACCGGGGGGACGAAATGAGCAGTTCTTC	CASSLPGGRNEQFF
.	.	TRBJ1-2	TRBV11-2	TGTGCCAGCAGCTTGGGCCTAAGCCACACCTTC	CASSLGLSHTF
.	.	TRBJ2-1	TRBV24-1	TGTGCCACCAGTGATGCCCGTCGCGGGTGGGATGAGCAGTTCTTC	CATSDARRGWDEQFF
TRBD1	.	TRBJ1-3	TRBV5-6	TGTGCCAGCAGCCCACGGGGACAGGGAAACACCATATATTTT	CASSPRGQGNTIYF
TRBD1	.	TRBJ2-7	TRBV28	TGTGCCAGCAGAGGGACAGGGACCTTCGCCTACGAGCAGTACTTC	CASRGTGTFAYEQYF
.	.	TRBJ1-2	TRBV9	TGTGCCAGCAGCGCGGACAGCGCGACCTATGGCTACACCTTC	CASSADSATYGYTF
.	.	TRBJ2-1	TRBV9	TGTGCCAGCAGCGCTACCGGGACTTTCTACAATGAGCAGTTCTTC	CASSATGTFYNEQFF
.	few	TRBJ1-2	TRBV5-6	TGTGCCAGCAGCTTGATTTCTACTAACTATGGCTACACCTTC	CASSLISTNYGYTF
TRBD1	.	TRBJ1-1	TRBV5-7	TGTGCCAGCAGCTCCTATTTTACCGGGACAGGAGGGAACACTGAAGCTTTCTTT	CASSSYFTGTGGNTEAFF
TRBD1	.	TRBJ1-1	TRBV5-1	TGCGCCAGCTCGACAGGGAAAGGCACTGAAGCTTTCTTT	CASSTGKGTEAFF
.	.	TRBJ1-5	TRBV19	TGTGCCAGTATCCGGGTGGAGGCCCCTTTGAGCAATCAGCCCCAGCATTTT	CASIRVEAPLSNQPQHF
TRBD2	.	TRBJ2-1	TRBV6-2/TRBV6-3	TGTGCCAGCAGTTACCGACCTCCGGGGGGTCTAACGGGCAATGAGCAGTTCTTC	CASSYRPPGGLTGNEQFF
.	.	TRBJ1-2	TRBV6-5	TGTGCCAGCAGTATGGACAGCTATGGCTACACCTTC	CASSMDSYGYTF